These 21 T cell receptor beta chains originate from one sample sequenced in a study of CD8 T cells in ankylosing spondylitis (dated by TCRdb to the late 2010s). What the study reported, not specific to this receptor: Blood from ankylosing spondylitis patients appeared to be characterized by a TCR beta motif composed of 7 to 9 highly homologous amino acid variants.

No antigens are known for them. The method behind the library was 5' RACE. Sequencing relied on an Illumina HiSeq 2500. The public reads were reanalyzed by TCRdb: fastp trimming at Q25, MiXCR alignment, in-frame beta chains only. Identical CDR3 protein sequences are pooled into one entry, listed with their most common genes and DNA. The sample records under 850,000 distinct CDR3 sequences, over 15% of which are singletons. Jointly, the top ten make up about 20% of the sample. The specimen sequenced was blood, either unsorted or a sorted T cell fraction (not recorded which). These receptors were taken from a male donor with ankylosing spondylitis.

This clonotype was counted only a few times. This chain joins TRBV12-3 or TRBV12-4 and TRBJ1-1, with a tentative D call TRBD1 (6 bases). The ends were cut back, 3 bases at V and 8 bases at J, with 16 bases in the middle. The CDR3 is made up of 14 amino acids. The CDR3 reads CASSLTGGTGEAFF. CDR3 DNA: TGTGCCAGCAGTTTGACGGGGGGCACGGGGGAAGCTTTCTTT.

The chain is built from TRBV20-1 and TRBJ1-2; D is possibly TRBD1 (6 bases). Trimming cost V 8 bases and J 8 bases, with 21 bases left between them. Per the germline V gene, CDR1 is DFQATT and CDR2 is SNEGSKA (reference sequence). The length of the CDR3 is 13 residues. The CDR3 bases are TGCAGTACACGGACAGCGAAAACCTCGGGCTACACCTTC. This codes for CSTRTAKTSGYTF.

The sample holds many counts of this clonotype. The rearrangement links TRBV12-3 or TRBV12-4 to TRBJ2-1; 12 bases are shared with TRBD2. The CDR3 is made up of 15 amino acids. With 6 bases clipped from V and 7 bases from J, the junction kept 7 bases outside the gene matches. CDR3 nucleotide sequence: TGTGCCAGCAGCTCTAGCGGGAGGGCCATTAATGAGCAGTTCTTC. Residues: CASSSSGRAINEQFF.

The DNA for the CDR3 is TGTGCCTGGAGCGCGGGATTCCTTTCCTACGAGCAGTACTTC. Translated: CAWSAGFLSYEQYF. The J gene is TRBJ2-7, the V gene TRBV30, with a weak D call TRBD2 (6 bases). The V and J ends lost 3 bases and 1 base respectively, with 13 bases between them. CDR1 and CDR2 from the germline V gene are GTSNPN and SVGIG (reference sequence). This CDR3 comprises 14 residues.

This clonotype was counted a few times. The chain joins TRBV14 to TRBJ2-3; perhaps TRBD2 as D (5 bases). The CDR3 is 15 residues long. With 4 bases removed from V and 2 bases from J, the gap between germline ends came to 13 bases. Germline lookup yields CDR1 SGHDN and CDR2 FVKESK. For the CDR3, the DNA is TGTGCCAGCAGCCGAGAGAGGACTTTCACAGATACGCAGTATTTT. Its protein product is CASSRERTFTDTQYF.

This clonotype was seen a few times. This chain joins TRBV9 and TRBJ2-6; possible D gene TRBD1, 6 bases. CDR1 is SGDLS, CDR2 YYNGEE, per germline. Trimming stripped 0 bases from V and 1 base from J, with 14 bases between. CDR3 length: 18 amino acids. Written as DNA, the CDR3 is TGTGCCAGCAGCGTAGGGGACACTCTAATTTCTGGGGCCAACGTCCTGACTTTC. Protein sequence: CASSVGDTLISGANVLTF.

V gene TRBV7-2 combines with J gene TRBJ1-6; D is undetermined. CDR3 length equals 13 residues. Trimming pared 4 bases from V and 8 bases from J, leaving 9 bases between. CDR1 SGHTA and CDR2 FQGNSA come from the germline V gene. CDR3 loop: CASSSRPYSPLHF. CDR3 DNA: TGTGCCAGCAGCTCCCGACCTTATTCACCCCTCCACTTT.

This chain connects TRBV5-1 to TRBJ2-2, with D maybe TRBD2 (5 bases). Germline V CDR1 and CDR2: SGHRS, YFSETQ. Trimming left V 1 base short and J 0 bases short, with 13 bases between. This CDR3 has 17 residues. As DNA, the CDR3 is TGCGCCAGCAGCTTGTACTGGACTCGTTCGAACACCGGGGAGCTGTTTTTT. Protein sequence: CASSLYWTRSNTGELFF. Filled out from reference TRBV5-1 and TRBJ2-2, the complete variable domain reads KAGVTQTPRYLIKTRGQQVTLSCSPISGHRSVSWYQQTPGQGLQFLFEYFSETQRNKGNFPGRFSGRQFSNSRSEMNVSTLELGDSALYLCASSLYWTRSNTGELFFGEGSRLTVL.

In its sample, this clonotype was seen a few times. CDR3 residues: CASSLSGGATEAFF. CDR3 nucleotides: TGTGCCAGCAGCTTATCAGGGGGGGCGACTGAAGCTTTCTTT. This chain joins TRBV7-6 and TRBJ1-1, with 7 bases that match TRBD1. The CDR3 has 14 amino acids. J lost 5 bases, V lost 2 bases, and 5 bases had no gene match. Germline lookup yields CDR1 SGHVS and CDR2 FNYEAQ.

This chain connects TRBV11-2 to TRBJ2-2; weak D call: TRBD1 (6 bases). V lost 1 base and J lost 1, with 7 bases in between. CDR3 size: 15 residues. Germline V gene lookup returns CDR1 SGHAT and CDR2 FQNNGV. CDR3: CASSLGDKNTGELFF. The CDR3 DNA is TGTGCCAGCAGCTTAGGGGACAAGAACACCGGGGAGCTGTTTTTT.

Only a few counts were recorded for this clonotype. The chain is built from TRBV9 and TRBJ1-4, with 7 nucleotides matching TRBD1. Unmatched junction bases numbered 13, after V lost 3 bases and J lost 2 bases. Germline V lookup: CDR1 SGDLS, CDR2 YYNGEE. CDR3 length: 18 amino acids. The CDR3 reads CASSARPGQHPTNEKLFF. The CDR3 bases are TGTGCCAGCAGCGCCCGTCCGGGACAGCACCCTACTAATGAAAAACTGTTTTTT.

The sample holds a few counts of this clonotype. V usage is TRBV10-3 and J usage is TRBJ2-7; D might be TRBD1 (6 bases). Trimming removed 0 bases at V and 0 bases at J, with 9 bases between. CDR3 length: 15 residues. Looked up from germline, CDR1 is ENHRY and CDR2 is SYGVKD. The CDR3 nucleotides read TGTGCCATCAGTGAGTCGACAGGTTTCTCCTACGAGCAGTACTTC. It translates to CAISESTGFSYEQYF.

The chain uses TRBV11-1 and TRBJ2-5, with 12 bases identical to TRBD2. CDR1 and CDR2 from the germline V gene are SGHAT and FQDESV (reference sequence). Trimming took 4 bases from V and 4 from J; bases not matched to a gene: 4. The CDR3 is made up of 15 amino acids. This CDR3 reads CASSSGLAGLETQYF. As DNA, the CDR3 is TGTGCCAGCAGCTCCGGACTAGCGGGGTTAGAGACCCAGTACTTC.

The chain carries TRBV5-1 and TRBJ2-1; 7 nucleotides line up with TRBD1. There are 16 residues in the CDR3. CDR1 is SGHRS, CDR2 YFSETQ, per germline. V lost 1 base to trimming and J lost 9 bases; unmatched junction nucleotides: 13. The DNA of the CDR3 is TGCGCCAGCAGCTTGTACCGGGACAGACCGTCGAGTGAGCAGTTCTTC. Translating it yields CASSLYRDRPSSEQFF.

V and J are TRBV20-1 and TRBJ2-5, with 7 bases fitting TRBD1. V lost 6 bases, J lost 6 bases, and 13 bases stayed unmatched. The CDR3 consists of 14 residues. Germline CDR1 and CDR2: DFQATT and SNEGSKA (reference sequence). As DNA, the CDR3 is TGCAGTGCCGCGGAGAGGGGGCCGAGTAAGACCCAGTACTTC. The encoded protein is CSAAERGPSKTQYF.

The chain links TRBV6-1 to TRBJ1-4, with a weak D call TRBD1 (6 bases). V was shortened by 6 bases and J by 4 bases, with 12 bases between the two germline ends. Germline CDR1 reads MNHNS; CDR2 reads SASEGT. The CDR3 is made up of 14 amino acids. The CDR3 DNA is TGTGCCAGCAGGCCACAGGGACTTAATGAAAAACTGTTTTTT. Translation gives CASRPQGLNEKLFF.

This clonotype came up a few times. The CDR3 spells CASSLDHRGGSYEQYF. The CDR3 DNA reads TGTGCCAGCAGCTTAGATCACAGGGGAGGCTCCTACGAGCAGTACTTC. J is TRBJ2-7 and V is TRBV11-2, with a possible D match to TRBD1 (7 bases). Germline V gene data show CDR1 as SGHAT and CDR2 as FQNNGV. The CDR3 has 16 amino acids. V lost 0 bases, J lost 0 bases, and 12 bases lay in between.

This clonotype was picked up a small number of times. This sequence joins TRBV20-1 and TRBJ2-5; 7 nucleotides line up with TRBD1. The CDR3 extends over 15 amino acids. Unmatched junction bases numbered 12, after V lost 2 bases and J lost 6 bases. Per germline, CDR1 DFQATT and CDR2 SNEGSKA (reference sequence). CDR3 DNA sequence: TGCAGTGCTAGATCCGGGACAGCCATAAGCCAGACCCAGTACTTC. Residues: CSARSGTAISQTQYF.

The rearrangement links TRBV7-8 to TRBJ1-1, with a weak D call TRBD1 (6 bases). Between the trimmed V and J ends, which lost 3 bases and 4 bases, there was a span of 12 bases. Germline CDR1 SGHVS, CDR2 FQNEAQ. The CDR3 loop spans 14 amino acids. CDR3 amino acids: CASSLERGGTEAFF. The CDR3 DNA follows: TGTGCCAGCAGCTTGGAGAGAGGGGGCACTGAAGCTTTCTTT. Full variable domain (remainder filled in from reference TRBV7-8 and TRBJ1-1): GAGVSQSPRYKVAKRGQDVALRCDPISGHVSLFWYQQALGQGPEFLTYFQNEAQLDKSGLPSDRFFAERPEGSVSTLKIQRTQQEDSAVYLCASSLERGGTEAFFGQGTRLTVV.

In DNA, the CDR3 is TGTGCCAGCAGTGGGGGGTACTTCTATGGCTACACCTTC. Translation: CASSGGYFYGYTF. This sequence joins TRBV27 and TRBJ1-2; D possibly corresponds to TRBD1 (5 bases). Germline CDR1 MNHEY, CDR2 SMNVEV (reference sequence). CDR3 length equals 13 residues. V was pared by 5 bases and J by 4 bases, with 11 bases between.

This clonotype was seen only a few times. This chain joins TRBV10-3 and TRBJ1-1; TRBD1 agrees at 7 bases. Germline V CDR1 and CDR2: ENHRY, SYGVKD. The CDR3 is made up of 13 amino acids. J gave up 0 bases and V 5 bases, and 0 bases lay outside the gene matches. The CDR3, as DNA: TGTGCCATCAGTACAGGGGTGAACACTGAAGCTTTCTTT. Protein sequence: CAISTGVNTEAFF.